These T cell receptor beta chains were read from a single sample in a study of T cell changes during pregnancy in multiple sclerosis. The data were produced by immunoSEQ multiplex PCR, yet TCRdb's version contains in-frame clones alone and is incomplete. The sample lists around 80,000 clones, about 90% occurring once. The specimen comprised peripheral blood, sampled before pregnancy. These receptors came from a female donor with multiple sclerosis, enrolled in a pregnancy study. CDR3s include the opening cysteine and the closing phenylalanine or tryptophan. D genes are given only for firm matches. Clone size is not always given. Where it is, it says once, few, many or a class for expanded clones.

CASSAGTGDGYTF,TGTGCCAGCAGCGCCGGGACAGGGGATGGCTACACCTTC,TRBJ1-2,.,TRBD1,TRBV2
CAISPGGAGETQYF,TGTGCCATCAGCCCCGGGGGGGCCGGGGAGACCCAGTACTTC,TRBJ2-5,once,TRBD2,TRBV10-3
CASSLRGTRVINEQFF,TGTGCCAGCAGCTTAAGGGGGACTAGGGTTATCAATGAGCAGTTCTTC,TRBJ2-1,.,TRBD2,TRBV13
CASVPGQYNEQFF,TGTGCCAGCGTCCCGGGACAGTACAATGAGCAGTTCTTC,TRBJ2-1,once,TRBD1,TRBV5-8
CATGGLAGYTF,TGTGCCACCGGGGGGTTGGCTGGCTACACCTTC,TRBJ1-2,.,.,TRBV19
CASSPEAGDNEQFF,TGTGCCAGCTCACCCGAGGCGGGGGACAATGAGCAGTTCTTC,TRBJ2-1,.,TRBD2,TRBV18
CASSSAGTGWNEQFF,TGTGCCAGCAGCTCCGCCGGGACAGGCTGGAATGAGCAGTTCTTC,TRBJ2-1,.,TRBD1,TRBV9
CASSPTDDRVATNEKLFF,TGTGCCAGCAGTCCGACCGATGACAGGGTTGCAACTAATGAAAAACTGTTTTTT,TRBJ1-4,once,TRBD1,TRBV2
CASGLRGYEQYF,TGTGCTAGTGGTTTGAGGGGCTACGAGCAGTACTTC,TRBJ2-7,.,.,TRBV12-5
CASSWGREGAETQYF,TGTGCCAGCAGCTGGGGGCGTGAGGGGGCGGAGACCCAGTACTTC,TRBJ2-5,.,TRBD1,TRBV6-5